The rows below give T cell receptor beta chains drawn from one sample of a study of T cell responses to AZD1222 COVID-19 vaccine. Only in-frame clones appear in the TCRdb table, and some are missing; sequencing was by immunoSEQ multiplex PCR. The profile shows 65,000 to 100,000 clones, about 91% of them singletons. Sample: peripheral blood, taken 28 days after the second AZD1222 dose. All receptors come from an adult who received the AZD1222 COVID-19 vaccine. CDR3s include the opening cysteine and the closing phenylalanine or tryptophan. A D gene is named only where the DNA matches it firmly. Not every row has a clone size; where given, it reads once, few, many or a size class.

j_call | d_call | v_call | clone_size | cdr3_aa | cdr3_nt
TRBJ2-1 | NA | TRBV7-9 | NA | CASSPGLSKNSYNEQFF | TGTGCCAGCAGCCCCGGACTTTCGAAAAACTCCTACAATGAGCAGTTCTTC
TRBJ2-1 | NA | TRBV24-1 | NA | CATSDLRLSSYNEQFF | TGTGCCACCAGTGATTTACGCCTCAGCTCCTACAATGAGCAGTTCTTC
TRBJ1-5 | TRBD1 | TRBV2 | NA | CASTLAGQASNQPQHF | TGTGCCAGCACCTTAGCTGGACAGGCGAGCAATCAGCCCCAGCATTTT
TRBJ2-7 | NA | TRBV30 | NA | CAWSADRYEQYF | TGTGCCTGGAGTGCGGACCGTTACGAGCAGTACTTC
TRBJ2-7 | NA | TRBV20-1 | NA | CSAQGDYEQYF | TGCAGTGCCCAGGGAGACTACGAGCAGTACTTC
TRBJ1-2 | NA | TRBV6-5 | NA | CASTIGGAHGYTF | TGTGCCAGCACCATCGGCGGGGCGCATGGCTACACCTTC
TRBJ2-5 | NA | TRBV6-5 | NA | CASSRPSDQETQYF | TGTGCCAGCAGTCGGCCTAGCGACCAAGAGACCCAGTACTTC
TRBJ2-7 | NA | TRBV18 | few | CASSPPSSYEQYF | TGTGCCAGCTCACCACCGTCGAGTTACGAGCAGTACTTC
TRBJ2-3 | TRBD1 | TRBV19 | NA | CASKQQGWSADTQYF | TGTGCCAGTAAACAACAGGGGTGGTCTGCAGATACGCAGTATTTT
TRBJ2-1 | NA | TRBV7-2 | NA | CASSLGPGPERDEQFF | TGTGCCAGCAGCTTAGGGCCGGGTCCAGAGAGGGATGAGCAGTTCTTC
TRBJ2-3 | TRBD2 | TRBV9 | NA | CASSVLAGVATDTQYF | TGTGCCAGCAGCGTCTTAGCGGGAGTAGCCACAGATACGCAGTATTTT
TRBJ2-3 | NA | TRBV18 | NA | CASSPGLVADTQYF | TGTGCCAGCTCACCGGGTCTAGTGGCAGATACGCAGTATTTT
TRBJ1-6 | NA | TRBV20-1 | NA | CSAPSGGPLHF | TGCAGTGCTCCCTCCGGGGGCCCCCTCCACTTT
TRBJ2-4 | NA | TRBV19 | NA | CASSSRATGNIQYF | TGTGCCAGTAGCTCACGGGCGACGGGAAACATTCAGTACTTC
TRBJ2-1 | TRBD2 | TRBV30 | NA | CAWSSGSSVEQFF | TGTGCCTGGAGTAGCGGGAGCTCTGTTGAGCAGTTCTTC
TRBJ2-2 | NA | TRBV3-1/TRBV3-2 | NA | CASSPNDGELFF | TGTGCCAGCAGCCCCAATGACGGGGAGCTGTTTTTT
TRBJ2-6 | NA | TRBV6-5 | once | CASSPRSSGANVLTF | TGTGCCAGCAGTCCCCGGTCCTCTGGGGCCAACGTCCTGACTTTC
TRBJ2-5 | NA | TRBV9 | NA | CASSVGEGPETQYF | TGTGCCAGCAGCGTAGGCGAGGGGCCAGAGACCCAGTACTTC
TRBJ2-3 | NA | TRBV5-1 | NA | CASSLGASASTDTQYF | TGCGCCAGCAGCTTGGGGGCTAGCGCAAGCACAGATACGCAGTATTTT
TRBJ1-4 | TRBD1 | TRBV27 | NA | CASSFGTGGEKLFF | TGTGCCAGCAGTTTCGGGACAGGGGGGGAAAAACTGTTTTTT
TRBJ2-7 | NA | TRBV2 | NA | CASSDGYEQYF | TGTGCCAGCAGTGATGGTTACGAGCAGTACTTC
TRBJ2-1 | NA | TRBV5-1 | once | CASGNYNEQFF | TGCGCCAGCGGGAACTACAATGAGCAGTTCTTC
TRBJ2-2 | TRBD1 | TRBV11-3 | NA | CASKGQTNTGELFF | TGTGCCAGCAAGGGACAGACGAACACCGGGGAGCTGTTTTTT
TRBJ2-2 | TRBD1 | TRBV27 | NA | CASNKGQTYTGELFF | TGTGCCAGCAACAAGGGACAGACCTACACCGGGGAGCTGTTTTTT
TRBJ2-1 | TRBD2 | TRBV7-9 | NA | CASSTLAAQYNEQFF | TGTGCCAGCAGCACCCTAGCGGCCCAGTACAATGAGCAGTTCTTC
TRBJ2-3 | TRBD2 | TRBV6-6 | NA | CASSYGTSGRGTQYF | TGTGCCAGCAGCTACGGGACTAGCGGGAGAGGTACGCAGTATTTT
TRBJ1-5 | TRBD1 | TRBV28 | NA | CASSMGQAGNQPQHF | TGTGCCAGCTCGATGGGACAGGCCGGGAATCAGCCCCAGCATTTT
TRBJ2-1 | TRBD2 | TRBV7-8 | once | CASSRSGGEARNEQFF | TGTGCCAGCAGCCGTAGCGGGGGGGAGGCTCGAAATGAGCAGTTCTTC
TRBJ2-4 | NA | TRBV6-2/TRBV6-3 | NA | CASSQPPLENIQYF | TGTGCCAGCAGCCAGCCTCCTCTGGAAAACATTCAGTACTTC
TRBJ1-2 | NA | TRBV6-2/TRBV6-3 | NA | CASSYTYGYTF | TGTGCCAGCAGTTACACCTATGGCTACACCTTC